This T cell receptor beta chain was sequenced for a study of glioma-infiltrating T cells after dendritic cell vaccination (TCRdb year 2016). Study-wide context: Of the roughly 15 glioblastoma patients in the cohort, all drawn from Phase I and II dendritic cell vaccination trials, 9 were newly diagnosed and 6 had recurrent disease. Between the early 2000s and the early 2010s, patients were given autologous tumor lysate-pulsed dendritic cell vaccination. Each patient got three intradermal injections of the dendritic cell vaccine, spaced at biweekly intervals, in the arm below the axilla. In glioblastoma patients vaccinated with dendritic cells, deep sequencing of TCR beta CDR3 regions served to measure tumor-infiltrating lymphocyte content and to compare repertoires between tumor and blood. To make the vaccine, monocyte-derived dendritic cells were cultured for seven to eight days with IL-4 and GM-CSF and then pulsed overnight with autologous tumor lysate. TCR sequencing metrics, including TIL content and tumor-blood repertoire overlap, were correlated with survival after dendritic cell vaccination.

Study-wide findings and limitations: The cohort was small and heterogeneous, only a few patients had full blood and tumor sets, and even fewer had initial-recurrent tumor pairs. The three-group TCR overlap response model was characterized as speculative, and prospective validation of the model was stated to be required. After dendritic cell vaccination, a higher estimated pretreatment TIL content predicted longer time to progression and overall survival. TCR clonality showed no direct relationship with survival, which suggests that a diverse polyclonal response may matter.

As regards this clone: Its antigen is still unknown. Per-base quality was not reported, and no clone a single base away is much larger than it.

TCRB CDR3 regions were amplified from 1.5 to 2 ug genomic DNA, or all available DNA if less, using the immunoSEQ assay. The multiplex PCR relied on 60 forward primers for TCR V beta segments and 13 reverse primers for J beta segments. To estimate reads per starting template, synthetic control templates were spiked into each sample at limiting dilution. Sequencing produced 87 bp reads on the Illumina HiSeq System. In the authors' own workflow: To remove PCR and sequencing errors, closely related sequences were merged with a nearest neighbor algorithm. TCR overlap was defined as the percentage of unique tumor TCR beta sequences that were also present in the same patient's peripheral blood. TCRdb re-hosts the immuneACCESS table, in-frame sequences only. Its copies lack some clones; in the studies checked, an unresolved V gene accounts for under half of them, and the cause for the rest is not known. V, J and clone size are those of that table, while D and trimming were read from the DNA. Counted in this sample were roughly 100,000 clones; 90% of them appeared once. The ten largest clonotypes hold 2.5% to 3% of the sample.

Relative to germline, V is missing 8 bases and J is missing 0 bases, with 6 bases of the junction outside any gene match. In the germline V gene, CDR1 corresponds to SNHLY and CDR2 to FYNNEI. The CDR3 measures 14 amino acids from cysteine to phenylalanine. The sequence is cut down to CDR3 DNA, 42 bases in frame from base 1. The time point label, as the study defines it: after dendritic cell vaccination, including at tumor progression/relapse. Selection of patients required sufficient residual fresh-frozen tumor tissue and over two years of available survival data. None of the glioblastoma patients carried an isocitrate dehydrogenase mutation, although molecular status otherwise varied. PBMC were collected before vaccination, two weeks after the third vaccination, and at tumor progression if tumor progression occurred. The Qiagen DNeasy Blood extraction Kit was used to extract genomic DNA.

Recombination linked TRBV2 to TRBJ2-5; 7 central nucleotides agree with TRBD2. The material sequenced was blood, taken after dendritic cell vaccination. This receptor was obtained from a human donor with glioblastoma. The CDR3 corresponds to CASRSTSDQETQYF. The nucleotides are TGTGCCAGCCGCTCCACTAGCGACCAAGAGACCCAGTACTTC.